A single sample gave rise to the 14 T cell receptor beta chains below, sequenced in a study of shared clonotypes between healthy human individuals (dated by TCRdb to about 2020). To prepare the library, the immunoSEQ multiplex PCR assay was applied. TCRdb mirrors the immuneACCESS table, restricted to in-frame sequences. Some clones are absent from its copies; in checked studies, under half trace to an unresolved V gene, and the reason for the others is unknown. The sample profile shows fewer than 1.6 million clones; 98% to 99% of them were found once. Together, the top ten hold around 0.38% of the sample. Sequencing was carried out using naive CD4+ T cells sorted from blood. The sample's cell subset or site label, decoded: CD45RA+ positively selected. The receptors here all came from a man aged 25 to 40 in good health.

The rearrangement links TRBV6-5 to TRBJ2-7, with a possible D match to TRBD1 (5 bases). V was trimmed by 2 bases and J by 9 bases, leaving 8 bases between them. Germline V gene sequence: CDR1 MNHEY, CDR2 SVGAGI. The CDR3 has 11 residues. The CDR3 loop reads CASSYKGSQYF. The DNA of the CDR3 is TGTGCCAGCAGTTACAAGGGGTCGCAGTACTTC.

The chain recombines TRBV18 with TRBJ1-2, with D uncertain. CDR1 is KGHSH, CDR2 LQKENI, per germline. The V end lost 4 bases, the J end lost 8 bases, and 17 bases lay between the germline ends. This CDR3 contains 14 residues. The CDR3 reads CASSLSGSPGGYTF. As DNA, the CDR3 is TGTGCCAGCTCACTTTCCGGGTCTCCGGGAGGCTACACCTTC.

The DNA of the CDR3 is TGTGCCAGCTCACCTCGGACAGGGGAGCAGTTCTTC. It yields the protein CASSPRTGEQFF. J is TRBJ2-1 and V is TRBV18; 8 bases line up with TRBD1. Germline V gives CDR1 KGHSH, CDR2 LQKENI. The CDR3 consists of 12 residues. J lost 10 bases, V lost 3 bases, and 2 bases had no gene match.

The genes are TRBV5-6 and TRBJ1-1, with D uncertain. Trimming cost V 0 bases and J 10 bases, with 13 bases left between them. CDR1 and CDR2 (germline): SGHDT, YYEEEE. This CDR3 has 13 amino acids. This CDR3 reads CASSLVSGEGAFF. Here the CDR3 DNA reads TGTGCCAGCAGCTTGGTGTCCGGGGAGGGAGCTTTCTTT.

The CDR3 DNA reads as TGCGCCGCCGGAAGCACAGATACGCAGTATTTT. Translating gives CAAGSTDTQYF. The chain employs TRBV10-2 and TRBJ2-3; no clear D. CDR1 and CDR2 (germline): WSHSY, SAAADI. The CDR3 contains 11 residues. V lost 11 bases and J 0 bases, leaving 6 bases between the germline ends.

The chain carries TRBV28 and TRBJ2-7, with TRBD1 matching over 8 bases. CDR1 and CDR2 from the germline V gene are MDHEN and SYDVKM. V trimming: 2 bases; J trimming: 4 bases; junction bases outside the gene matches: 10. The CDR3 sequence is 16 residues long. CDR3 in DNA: TGTGCCAGCAGTTTAGGGACAGGAAGCACGTGGTACGAGCAGTACTTC. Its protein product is CASSLGTGSTWYEQYF.

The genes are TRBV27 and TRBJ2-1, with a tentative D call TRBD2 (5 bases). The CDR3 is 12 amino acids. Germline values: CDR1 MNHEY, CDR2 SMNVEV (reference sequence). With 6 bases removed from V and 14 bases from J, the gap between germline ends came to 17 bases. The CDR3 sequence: CASRIRSGSEFF. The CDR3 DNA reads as TGTGCCAGCAGAATCCGATCGGGAAGCGAGTTCTTC.

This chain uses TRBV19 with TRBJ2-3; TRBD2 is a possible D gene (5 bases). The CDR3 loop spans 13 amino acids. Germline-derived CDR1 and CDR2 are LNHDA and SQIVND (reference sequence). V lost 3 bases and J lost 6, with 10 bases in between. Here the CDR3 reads CASSIFPGDTQYF. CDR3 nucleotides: TGTGCCAGTAGTATTTTCCCGGGGGATACGCAGTATTTT.

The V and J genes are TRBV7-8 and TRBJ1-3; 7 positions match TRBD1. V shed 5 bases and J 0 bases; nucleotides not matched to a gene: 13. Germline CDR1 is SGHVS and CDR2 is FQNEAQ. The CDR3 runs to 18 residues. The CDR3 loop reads CASSGLFSGQSSGNTIYF. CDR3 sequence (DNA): TGTGCCAGCAGCGGTCTTTTCTCGGGACAGAGCTCTGGAAACACCATATATTTT.

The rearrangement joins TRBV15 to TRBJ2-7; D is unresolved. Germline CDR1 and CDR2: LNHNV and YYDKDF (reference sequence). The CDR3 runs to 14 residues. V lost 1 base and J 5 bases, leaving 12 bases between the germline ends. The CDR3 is CATSRVTKTNEQYF. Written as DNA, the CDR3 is TGTGCCACCAGCAGAGTTACGAAAACGAACGAGCAGTACTTC.

CDR3 region: CASSEPGQGYNQPQHF. The CDR3 DNA reads TGCGCCAGCAGTGAGCCGGGACAGGGGTACAATCAGCCCCAGCATTTT. The rearrangement links TRBV10-2 to TRBJ1-5; 10 bases map to TRBD1. The germline V gene has CDR1 WSHSY and CDR2 SAAADI. Trimming took 2 bases from V and 3 from J; bases not matched to a gene: 4. The CDR3 runs 16 residues.

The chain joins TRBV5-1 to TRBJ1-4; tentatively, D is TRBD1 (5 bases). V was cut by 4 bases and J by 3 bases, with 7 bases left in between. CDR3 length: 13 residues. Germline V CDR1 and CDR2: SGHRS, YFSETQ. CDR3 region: CASSRGSNEKLFF. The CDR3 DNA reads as TGCGCCAGCAGCCGGGGCTCTAATGAAAAACTGTTTTTT.

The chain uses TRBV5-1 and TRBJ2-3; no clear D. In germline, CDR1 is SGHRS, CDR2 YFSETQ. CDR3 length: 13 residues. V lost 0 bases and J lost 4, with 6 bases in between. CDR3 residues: CASSLARPDTQYF. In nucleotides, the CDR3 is TGCGCCAGCAGCTTGGCCCGGCCAGATACGCAGTATTTT. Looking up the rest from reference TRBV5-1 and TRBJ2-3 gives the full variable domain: KAGVTQTPRYLIKTRGQQVTLSCSPISGHRSVSWYQQTPGQGLQFLFEYFSETQRNKGNFPGRFSGRQFSNSRSEMNVSTLELGDSALYLCASSLARPDTQYFGPGTRLTVL.

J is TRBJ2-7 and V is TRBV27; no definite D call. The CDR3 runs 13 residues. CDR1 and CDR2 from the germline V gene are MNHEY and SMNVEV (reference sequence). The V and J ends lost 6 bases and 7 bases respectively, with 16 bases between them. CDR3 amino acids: CASRVTRVGEQYF. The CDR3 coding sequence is TGTGCCAGCAGAGTGACACGGGTCGGGGAGCAGTACTTC.